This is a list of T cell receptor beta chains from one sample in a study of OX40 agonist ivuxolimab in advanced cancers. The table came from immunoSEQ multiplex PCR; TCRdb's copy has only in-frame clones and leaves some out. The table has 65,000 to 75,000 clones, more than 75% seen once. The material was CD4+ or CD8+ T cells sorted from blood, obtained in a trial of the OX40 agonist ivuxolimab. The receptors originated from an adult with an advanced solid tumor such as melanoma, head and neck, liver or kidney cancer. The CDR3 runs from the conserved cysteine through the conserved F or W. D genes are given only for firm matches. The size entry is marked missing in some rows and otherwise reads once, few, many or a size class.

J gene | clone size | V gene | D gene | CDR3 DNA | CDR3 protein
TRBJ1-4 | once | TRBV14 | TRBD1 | TGTGCCAGCAGCCAAGACAGGGGGCGAGAAAAACTGTTTTTT | CASSQDRGREKLFF
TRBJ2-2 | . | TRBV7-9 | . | TGTGCCAGCAGCTTAGGGGCAGCAACCGGGGAGCTGTTTTTT | CASSLGAATGELFF
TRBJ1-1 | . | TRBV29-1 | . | TGCAGCGTTGAGAAAGGTAGATCTGAAGCTTTCTTT | CSVEKGRSEAFF
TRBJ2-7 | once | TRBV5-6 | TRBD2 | TGTGCCAGCAGCCCAGACGGCGGGGGGAGTTACGAGCAGTACTTC | CASSPDGGGSYEQYF
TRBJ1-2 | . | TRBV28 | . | TGTGCCAGCAGTCTCACAGGACATGGCTACACCTTC | CASSLTGHGYTF
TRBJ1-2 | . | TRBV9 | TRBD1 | TGTGCCAGCAGAGACCAGGGGGCGGGAGGCTACACCTTC | CASRDQGAGGYTF
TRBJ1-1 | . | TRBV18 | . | TGTGCCAGCTCACCAGGGTTGAACACTGAAGCTTTCTTT | CASSPGLNTEAFF
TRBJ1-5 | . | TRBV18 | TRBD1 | TGTGCCAGCTCACCCCTCGACAGGGGCGGACAGCCCCAGCATTTT | CASSPLDRGGQPQHF
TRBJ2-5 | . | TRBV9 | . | TGTGCCAGCAGCCAGGGGGCAGGGGAGGGCCAAGAGACCCAGTACTTC | CASSQGAGEGQETQYF
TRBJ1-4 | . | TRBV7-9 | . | TGTGCCAGCAGCCGTCGGGGTATCGGCGAAAAACTGTTTTTT | CASSRRGIGEKLFF
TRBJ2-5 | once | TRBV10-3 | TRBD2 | TGTGCCACCGACAGCGGGAGGGGGGGGGAGACCCAGTACTTC | CATDSGRGGETQYF
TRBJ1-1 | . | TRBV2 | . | TGTGCCAGCAGTGACTTGGTGGTCGGCACTGAAGCTTTCTTT | CASSDLVVGTEAFF
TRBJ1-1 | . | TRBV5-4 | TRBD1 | TGTGCCAGCAGCTTGCCCAGGGGGTTGGGCACTGAAGCTTTCTTT | CASSLPRGLGTEAFF
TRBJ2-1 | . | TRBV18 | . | TGTGCCAGCTCACCGTACGGGAGCTCCTACAATGAGCAGTTCTTC | CASSPYGSSYNEQFF
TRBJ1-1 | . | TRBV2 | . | TGTGCCAGCAGGGACGGATCCCCTTCTGAAGCTTTCTTT | CASRDGSPSEAFF
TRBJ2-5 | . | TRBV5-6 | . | TGTGCCAGCAGCCCCCAGACACGTACCCAGACCCAGTACTTC | CASSPQTRTQTQYF
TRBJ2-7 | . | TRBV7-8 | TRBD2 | TGTGCCAGCAGCTTATTCGGCGGGAGCGACTACGAGCAGTACTTC | CASSLFGGSDYEQYF
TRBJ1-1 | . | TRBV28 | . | TGTGCCAGCAGGCTTGGGCAGCGGAACACTGAAGCTTTCTTT | CASRLGQRNTEAFF
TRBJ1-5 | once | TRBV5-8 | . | TGTGCCAGCAGCTTGAGAACAGGCTTATTCAATCAGCCCCAGCATTTT | CASSLRTGLFNQPQHF
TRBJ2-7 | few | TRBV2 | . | TGTGCCAGCAACGGAGTCGGTTCCTACGAGCAGTACTTC | CASNGVGSYEQYF
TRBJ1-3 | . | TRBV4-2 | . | TGTGCCAGCAGCCAATACCCAGGGACTGGAAACACCATATATTTT | CASSQYPGTGNTIYF
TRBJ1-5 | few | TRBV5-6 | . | TGTGCCAGCGGGGCGAAATCCCAGCATTTT | CASGAKSQHF
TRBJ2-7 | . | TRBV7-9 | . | TGTGCCAGCAGCTTCTCCTCCTACGAGCAGTACTTC | CASSFSSYEQYF
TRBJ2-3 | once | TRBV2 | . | TGTGCCAGCAAACGGGATGGGGGCACAGATACGCAGTATTTT | CASKRDGGTDTQYF
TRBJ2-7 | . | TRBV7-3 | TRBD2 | TGTGCCAGCAGCACGCCTCCGGGACTAGCGGGAAGGAGCTCCTACGAGCAGTACTTC | CASSTPPGLAGRSSYEQYF
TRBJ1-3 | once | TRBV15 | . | TGTGCCACCAGCAGAGAGGCAGGCGGGGGAAACACCATATATTTT | CATSREAGGGNTIYF
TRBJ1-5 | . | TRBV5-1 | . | TGCGCCAGCAGCTTGGATAGCTGGGGCAATCAGCCCCAGCATTTT | CASSLDSWGNQPQHF
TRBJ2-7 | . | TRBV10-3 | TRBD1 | TGTGCCATCAGTGAGGGACAGGGTGACGAGCAGTACTTC | CAISEGQGDEQYF
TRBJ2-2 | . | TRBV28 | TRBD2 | TGTGCCAGCAGTTTCTCGGGACTAGCGGGAAGTGGAACCGGGGAGCTGTTTTTT | CASSFSGLAGSGTGELFF
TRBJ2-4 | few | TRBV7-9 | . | TGTGCCAGCAGCTTCCCCAGGGGCGATACCAAAAACATTCAGTACTTC | CASSFPRGDTKNIQYF
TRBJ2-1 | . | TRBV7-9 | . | TGTGCCAGCAGCTTCCCGGGTGGGTCCTACAATGAGCAGTTCTTC | CASSFPGGSYNEQFF
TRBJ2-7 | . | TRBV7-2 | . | TGTGCCAGCAAGGGACTCTTGGGTTACGAGCAGTACTTC | CASKGLLGYEQYF
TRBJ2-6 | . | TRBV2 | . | TGTGCCAGCACACTGACAGGACCCTCTGGGGCCAACGTCCTGACTTTC | CASTLTGPSGANVLTF
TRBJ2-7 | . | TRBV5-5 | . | TGTGCCAGCAGCTTGGGGGGGGACCCCTCCTACGAGCAGTACTTC | CASSLGGDPSYEQYF
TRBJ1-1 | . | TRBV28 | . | TGTGCCAGCAGTTCCGGGACAACGGCTTTCTTT | CASSSGTTAFF
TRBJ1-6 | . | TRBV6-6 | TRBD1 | TGTGCCAGCGGGACAGGGGCCAGCTCCTATAATTCACCCCTCCACTTT | CASGTGASSYNSPLHF
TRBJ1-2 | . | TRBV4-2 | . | TGTGCCAGCAGCCAAGATCGAGACAGCCAACATCTATGGGGCTACACCTTC | CASSQDRDSQHLWGYTF
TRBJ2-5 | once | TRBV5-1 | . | TGCGCCAGCAGCTTGGAGGTTACAAACCAAGAGAGGGACTTC | CASSLEVTNQERDF
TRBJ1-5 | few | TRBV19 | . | TGTGCCAGTAGTCCTGTTAGCAATCAGCCCCAGCATTTT | CASSPVSNQPQHF
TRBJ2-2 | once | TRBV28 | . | TGTGCCAGCACCCCGGGACAACTCACCGGGGAGCTGTTTTTT | CASTPGQLTGELFF